What follows are 17 T cell receptor beta chains derived from one specimen sequenced in a study of CD8+ T cells in alopecia areata. Cells pooled from cutaneous lymph nodes were sorted on CD4, CD8alpha, NKG2D, NKG2ACE and other markers. Extraction and reverse transcription of RNA yielded cDNA as the sequencing template. Here immunoSEQ multiplex PCR was the method, and the copy in TCRdb shows in-frame clones only, minus some. This sample has around 300,000 clones and no singletons, with less than 1.5% in the ten largest. Input material: CD4+ T cells sorted from a lymph node. These receptors were collected from a C3H/HeJ mouse with alopecia areata. These mice share the MHC haplotype H2-k.

A remark on this clone: Mouse germline and gene names are used. The missing CDR3 end, 4 residues past where the read stops, is filled in from the germline J gene. The chain combines TRBV13-2 with TRBJ2-3; TRBD2 agrees at 7 bases. Germline V gene data show CDR1 as NNHNN and CDR2 as SYGAGS (reference sequence). The ends lost 2 bases at V and 0 bases at J; junction bases unmatched: 3. The CDR3 is 15 residues long. Here the CDR3 reads CASGEPGLSAETLYF. CDR3 bases read: TGTGCCAGCGGTGAGCCGGGACTGAGTGCAGAA.

This clone was counted only a few times. The genes are named according to mouse. The CDR3 end lies 4 residues beyond the end of the read and is filled in from the germline J gene. Distinct nucleotide sequences in the sample also encode this CDR3. The genes are TRBV13-1 and TRBJ2-4; the match to TRBD2 covers 7 bases. V gave up 0 bases and J gave up 0 bases; unmatched junction bases: 1. This CDR3 has 15 amino acids. Looked up from germline, CDR1 is NSHNY and CDR2 is SYGAGN. The sequenced CDR3 bases are TGTGCCAGCAGTGATGGACTGGGCAGTCAAAAC. It encodes CASSDGLGSQN. The whole CDR3 sequence reads CASSDGLGSQNTLYF.

Comment on this clone: Gene names are mouse gene names. Coverage ceases 4 residues before the CDR3 finishes, and the germline J gene fills in the end. The V call is TRBV13-1, the J call TRBJ2-1, with D perhaps matching TRBD2 (5 bases). Trimming took off 1 base at V and 0 bases at J, with 8 bases between the two ends. The CDR3 loop spans 15 amino acids. The V gene's germline CDR1 is NSHNY and CDR2 SYGAGN. Partial CDR3 DNA: TGTGCCAGCAGTGATATGGGGTCTAACTATGCT. Translated, it gives CASSDMGSNYA. The whole CDR3 protein reads CASSDMGSNYAEQFF.

Notes on this clone: Gene names are mouse gene names. Sequencing ends 4 residues short of the CDR3 end; the germline J gene provides the rest. The chain joins TRBV30 to TRBJ2-2; 10 positions match TRBD1. The germline CDR1 and CDR2 sequences are SQVVS and ANEGSEA. CDR3 length: 15 residues. V dropped 3 bases and J dropped 0; count of bases not matched to a gene: 1. The covered CDR3 bases are TGTAGTTCTAGGGGGACAGGGGCAAACACCGGG. Amino acids: CSSRGTGANTG. The full CDR3 reads CSSRGTGANTGQLYF.

This clone was counted between two and nine times. The gene names here belong to mouse. CDR3: CTCSAGLGGLGTGQLYF. The covered CDR3 bases are TGCACCTGCAGTGCAGGACTGGGGGGGCTCGGCACCGGG. The chain is built from TRBV1 and TRBJ2-2; 12 bases line up with TRBD2. The read ends 4 residues early relative to the CDR3; the germline J gene fills the gap. The CDR3 totals 17 residues. Germline CDR1 NSQYPW, CDR2 LRSPGD (reference sequence). Trimming removed 1 base from V and 4 bases from J; junction bases left unmatched: 4.

As regards this clone: Mouse gene names and germline throughout. The read falls 4 residues short of the CDR3 end, and the missing part is taken from the germline J gene. This specimen includes other DNA sequences encoding the same CDR3. V gene TRBV19 combines with J gene TRBJ2-1; TRBD2 matches 11 bases. V shed 4 bases, J shed 4 bases, and the junction held 4 bases outside the gene matches. CDR1 is FNHDT, CDR2 SITEND, per germline (reference sequence). The CDR3 is 15 residues long. The CDR3: CASSPGLGGYAEQFF. Partial CDR3 DNA: TGTGCCAGCAGTCCCGGACTGGGGGGATATGCT.

This clone was counted a few times. Mouse names are used for the genes. The CDR3 goes on 3 residues after the read ends, and that part is filled in from the germline J gene. This chain uses TRBV1 with TRBJ1-6; perhaps TRBD1 as D (6 bases). TRBJ1-6 is flagged as an ORF with uncertain function. Germline CDR1 reads NSQYPW; CDR2 reads LRSPGD (reference sequence). V dropped 2 bases and J dropped 8 bases, with 7 bases sitting between them. The CDR3 contains 13 residues. The DNA read from the CDR3 is TGCACCTGCAGTGCAAGGGGGTATTCGCCC. Translating gives CTCSARGYSP. The complete CDR3 reads CTCSARGYSPLYF.

Concerning this clone itself: A much larger clone differs by one base, so this may be a read error. Mouse gene names and germline throughout. Read coverage stops 4 residues before the CDR3 terminus; the germline J gene supplies the remainder. The sample holds other DNA sequences that translate to the same CDR3. V usage is TRBV19 and J usage is TRBJ2-5, with a possible D match to TRBD1 (6 bases). The CDR3 runs to 13 residues. Germline V gene lookup returns CDR1 FNHDT and CDR2 SITEND (reference sequence). The ends were cut back, 4 bases at V and 0 bases at J, with 6 bases in the middle. CDR3 loop: CASSGTNQDTQYF. The DNA read from the CDR3 is TGTGCCAGCAGTGGGACAAACCAAGAC.

This clone was seen a handful of times. The gene names given are mouse names. The CDR3 end lies 4 residues beyond the end of the read and is filled in from the germline J gene. V and J are TRBV17 and TRBJ2-7; the match to TRBD2 covers 11 bases. J was trimmed by 3 bases and V by 6 bases; bases with no gene match: 4. Germline V gene data show CDR1 as MNHDT and CDR2 as YYDKIL. The CDR3 has 14 amino acids. The covered CDR3 bases are TGTGCTAGCAGCCTGACTGGGGGGGGCTAT. Its translation: CASSLTGGGY. The full CDR3 is CASSLTGGGYEQYF.

With regard to this clone: Any gene name here is a mouse gene name. The sequenced fragment ends 4 residues before the CDR3 boundary, so the rest is inferred from the germline J gene. The V and J genes are TRBV13-1 and TRBJ2-2, with 10 bases aligning to TRBD1. Trimming at V came to 3 bases and at J to 3 bases, leaving 2 bases not matched to a gene. This CDR3 comprises 15 residues. In germline, CDR1 is NSHNY, CDR2 SYGAGN. CDR3 protein: CASSGQGAHTGQLYF. CDR3 bases read: TGTGCCAGCAGTGGACAGGGGGCTCACACCGGG.

This clone was observed a few times. Mouse gene names and germline throughout. The read is 4 residues too short to cover the CDR3 end, so that end is filled in from the germline J gene. The chain recombines TRBV31 with TRBJ2-2; D possibly corresponds to TRBD1 (6 bases). Germline V gives CDR1 GKSSPN, CDR2 SITVG. Trimming removed 1 base from V and 0 bases from J, with 9 bases in between. The CDR3 length is 15 residues. Partial CDR3 DNA: TGTGCCTGGAGTCCCCACAGGGCAAACACCGGG. Its translation is CAWSPHRANTG. The full CDR3 protein is CAWSPHRANTGQLYF.

Of note for this clone: These gene names are mouse names. Read data end 4 residues before the CDR3 end; the end is taken from the germline J gene. This sequence joins TRBV13-1 and TRBJ2-2; D might be TRBD1 (6 bases). Germline loops: CDR1 NSHNY, CDR2 SYGAGN. CDR3 length: 14 residues. Trimming took off 4 bases at V and 4 bases at J, with 11 bases between the two ends. The CDR3 bases that were read are TGTGCCAGCAGTAAAGGGGGAGCCACCGGG. Protein product: CASSKGGATG. The complete CDR3 sequence is CASSKGGATGQLYF.

To note about this clone: Gene labels here are mouse ones. The read terminates 4 residues ahead of where the CDR3 ends, so the germline J gene completes it. The chain combines TRBV13-1 with TRBJ1-1; 8 nucleotides match TRBD1. CDR1 is NSHNY, CDR2 SYGAGN, per germline. V lost 0 bases to trimming and J lost 4 bases; unmatched junction nucleotides: 2. CDR3 length: 14 residues. CDR3 region: CASSDVRGRTEVFF. The CDR3 DNA, read in part, is TGTGCCAGCAGTGATGTCAGGGGGCGCACA.

This clone was detected many times. Germline and genes here are mouse. The read terminates 4 residues before the CDR3 end, so the remaining end is supplied by the germline J gene. This chain uses TRBV13-1 with TRBJ2-1; 7 positions match TRBD1. The CDR3 sequence is 14 residues long. Germline lookup yields CDR1 NSHNY and CDR2 SYGAGN. V lost 3 bases to trimming and J lost 3 bases; unmatched junction nucleotides: 3. The sequenced part of the CDR3 DNA is TGTGCCAGCAGTGCCGGGACAGCCTATGCT. Encoded protein: CASSAGTAYA. The CDR3 in its entirety is CASSAGTAYAEQFF.

This clone was counted ten times or more. Gene names are the mouse ones. The read gets to within 4 residues of the CDR3 end, and the germline J gene fills in the rest. The chain employs TRBV1 and TRBJ2-7; D gene unclear. CDR3 length equals 12 residues. Trimming took 0 bases from V and 3 from J, leaving 3 bases between them. Germline assignment: CDR1 NSQYPW and CDR2 LRSPGD (reference sequence). The sequenced part of the CDR3 DNA is TGCACCTGCAGTGCAGAGGTCTAT. Translation gives CTCSAEVY. The CDR3 reads in full as CTCSAEVYEQYF.

This clone was seen only a few times. The germline and genes are mouse ones. With the read ending 4 residues before the CDR3 end, the germline J gene is used to fill in that end. The chain joins TRBV5 to TRBJ2-3; the D gene is possibly TRBD1 (5 bases). The CDR3 is 16 amino acids. Trimming left V 0 bases short and J 0 bases short, with 10 bases between. CDR1 is LGHNA, CDR2 YNLKQL, per germline (reference sequence). CDR3 protein: CASSQDFRGSAETLYF. The covered CDR3 bases are TGTGCCAGCAGCCAAGATTTTAGGGGTAGTGCAGAA.

This clone showed up just a few times. Gene names and germline match the mouse. The read terminates 4 residues before the CDR3 end, so the remaining end is supplied by the germline J gene. The V call is TRBV13-1, the J call TRBJ2-2; D is uncertain. The CDR3 length is 16 residues. CDR1 and CDR2 from the germline V gene are NSHNY and SYGAGN. Between the trimmed V and J ends, which lost 2 bases and 0 bases, there was a span of 11 bases. The sequenced CDR3 bases are TGTGCCAGCAGTGACCAGCCTACCGCAAACACCGGG. Translating it yields CASSDQPTANTG. The whole CDR3 sequence is CASSDQPTANTGQLYF.